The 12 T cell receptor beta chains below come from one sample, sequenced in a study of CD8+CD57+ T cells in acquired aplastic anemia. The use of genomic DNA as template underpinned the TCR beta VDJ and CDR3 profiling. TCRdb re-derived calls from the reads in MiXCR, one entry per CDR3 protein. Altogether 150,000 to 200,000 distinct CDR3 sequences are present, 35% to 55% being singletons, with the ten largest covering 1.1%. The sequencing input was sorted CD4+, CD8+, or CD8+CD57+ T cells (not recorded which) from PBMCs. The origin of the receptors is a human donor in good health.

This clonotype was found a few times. This CDR3 is CATCSGTGAYEQFF. The CDR3 DNA follows: TGTGCCACGTGCTCCGGGACAGGGGCATATGAGCAGTTCTTC. This rearrangement joins TRBV15 to TRBJ2-1; TRBD1 matches at 10 bases. Germline CDR1 and CDR2: LNHNV and YYDKDF (reference sequence). This CDR3 contains 14 residues. The V and J ends lost 9 bases and 8 bases, in that order; junction bases with no gene match: 10.

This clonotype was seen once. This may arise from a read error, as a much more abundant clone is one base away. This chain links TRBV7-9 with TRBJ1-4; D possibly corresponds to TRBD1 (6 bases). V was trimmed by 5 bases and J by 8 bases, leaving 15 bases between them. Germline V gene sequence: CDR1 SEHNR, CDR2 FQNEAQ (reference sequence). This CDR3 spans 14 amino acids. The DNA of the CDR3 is TGTGCCAGCAGCACCCAGACAGGCCGGGAAAAACTGTTTTTT. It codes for CASSTQTGREKLFF.

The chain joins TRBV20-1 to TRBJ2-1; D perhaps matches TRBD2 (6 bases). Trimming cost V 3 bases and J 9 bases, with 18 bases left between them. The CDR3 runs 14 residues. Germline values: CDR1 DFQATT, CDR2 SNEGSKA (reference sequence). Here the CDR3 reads CSASPGIVGGEQFF. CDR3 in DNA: TGCAGTGCTAGTCCAGGGATAGTGGGGGGTGAGCAGTTCTTC.

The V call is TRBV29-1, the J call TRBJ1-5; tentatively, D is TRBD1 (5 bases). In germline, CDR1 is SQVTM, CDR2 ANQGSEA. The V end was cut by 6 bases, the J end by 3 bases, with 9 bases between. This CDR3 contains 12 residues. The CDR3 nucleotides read TGCAGCGTAGGGGCCAACAATCAGCCCCAGCATTTT. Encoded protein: CSVGANNQPQHF.

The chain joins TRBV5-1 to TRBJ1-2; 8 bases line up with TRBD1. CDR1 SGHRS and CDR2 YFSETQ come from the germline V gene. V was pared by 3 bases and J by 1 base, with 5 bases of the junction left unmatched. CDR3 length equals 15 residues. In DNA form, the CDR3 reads TGCGCCAGCAGCTCGACAGGGGAGAGTAACTATGGCTACACCTTC. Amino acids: CASSSTGESNYGYTF.

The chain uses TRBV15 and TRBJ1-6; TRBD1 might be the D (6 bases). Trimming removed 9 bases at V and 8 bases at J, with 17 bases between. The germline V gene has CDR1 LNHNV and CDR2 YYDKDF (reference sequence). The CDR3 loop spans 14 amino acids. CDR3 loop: CATSRGAVDSPLHF. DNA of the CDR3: TGTGCCACGTCCCGGGGGGCCGTTGATTCACCCCTCCACTTT. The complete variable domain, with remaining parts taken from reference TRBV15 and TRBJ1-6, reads DAMVIQNPRYQVTQFGKPVTLSCSQTLNHNVMYWYQQKSSQAPKLLFHYYDKDFNNEADTPDNFQSRRPNTSFCFLDIRSPGLGDTAMYLCATSRGAVDSPLHFGNGTRLTVT.

The CDR3 sequence is CASRTGGAEEQYF. The CDR3 DNA reads TGTGCCAGTAGAACAGGGGGCGCGGAAGAGCAGTACTTC. The chain combines TRBV19 with TRBJ2-7; 9 bases match TRBD1. Per the germline V gene, CDR1 is LNHDA and CDR2 is SQIVND (reference sequence). Unmatched junction bases numbered 7, after V lost 6 bases and J lost 7 bases. The CDR3 consists of 13 residues.

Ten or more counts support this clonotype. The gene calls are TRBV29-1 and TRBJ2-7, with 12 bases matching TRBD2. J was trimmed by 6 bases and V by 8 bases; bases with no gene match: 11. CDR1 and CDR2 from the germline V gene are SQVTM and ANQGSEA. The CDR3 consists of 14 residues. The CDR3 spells CSPGTSGPFVEQYF. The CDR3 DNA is TGCAGCCCGGGGACTAGCGGGCCTTTTGTCGAGCAGTACTTC.

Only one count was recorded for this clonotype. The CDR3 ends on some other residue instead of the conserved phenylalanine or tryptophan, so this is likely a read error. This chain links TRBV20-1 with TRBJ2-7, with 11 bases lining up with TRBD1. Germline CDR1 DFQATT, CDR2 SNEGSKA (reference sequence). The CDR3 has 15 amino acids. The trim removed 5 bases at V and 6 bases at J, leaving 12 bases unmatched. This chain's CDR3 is CSAAGYPGTGGEQYS. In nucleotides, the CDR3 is TGCAGTGCTGCAGGGTATCCCGGGACAGGGGGCGAGCAGTACTCC.

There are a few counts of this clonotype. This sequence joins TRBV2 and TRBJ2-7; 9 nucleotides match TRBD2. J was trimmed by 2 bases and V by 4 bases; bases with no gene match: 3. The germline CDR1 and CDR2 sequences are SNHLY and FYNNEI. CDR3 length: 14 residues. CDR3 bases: TGTGCCAGCAGTGGCCAGCGGGGGGCCTACGAGCAGTACTTC. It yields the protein CASSGQRGAYEQYF.

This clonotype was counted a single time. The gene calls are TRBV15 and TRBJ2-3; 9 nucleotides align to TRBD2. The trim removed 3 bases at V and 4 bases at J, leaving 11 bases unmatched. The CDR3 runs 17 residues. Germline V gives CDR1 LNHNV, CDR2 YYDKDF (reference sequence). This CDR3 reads CATSREGLAGISDTQYF. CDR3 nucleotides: TGTGCCACCAGCAGGGAGGGTCTAGCGGGGATTTCAGATACGCAGTATTTT.

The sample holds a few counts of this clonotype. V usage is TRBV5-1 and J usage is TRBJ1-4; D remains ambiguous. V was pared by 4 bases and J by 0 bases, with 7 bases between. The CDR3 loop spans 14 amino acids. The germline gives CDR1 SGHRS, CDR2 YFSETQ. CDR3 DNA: TGCGCCAGCAGCCCCGGATCAACTAATGAAAAACTGTTTTTT. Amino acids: CASSPGSTNEKLFF.